The next 5 T cell receptor beta chains were all read from a single sample in a study of blood T cell repertoires in COVID-19. Measured with immunoSEQ multiplex PCR; TCRdb has only the in-frame clones, and not every one. In the table there are 300,000 or so clones, roughly 90% of which are singletons. Sequencing was done on a sample of PBMCs or T cells enriched from blood (not recorded which). These receptors all stem from a woman aged 25-40 years who had recovered from COVID-19.

In regard to this clone: Other DNA variants within this sample encode the same CDR3. This sequence joins TRBV28 and TRBJ1-2; D ambiguous. V was shortened by 6 bases and J by 2 bases, with 10 bases between the two germline ends. This CDR3 spans 13 amino acids. CDR1 and CDR2 (germline): MDHEN, SYDVKM. CDR3 region: CASRRTGNYGYTF. Here the CDR3 DNA reads TGTGCCAGCAGACGGACGGGAAACTATGGCTACACCTTC.

CDR3 loop: CASSRDRSYEQYF. The DNA for the CDR3 is TGTGCCAGCTCACGGGACAGGTCCTACGAGCAGTACTTC. The chain joins TRBV18 to TRBJ2-7, with 8 bases aligning to TRBD1. This CDR3 has 13 amino acids. V was clipped by 4 bases and J by 1 base; unmatched bases: 0. CDR1 KGHSH and CDR2 LQKENI come from the germline V gene.

The chain employs TRBV27 and TRBJ1-3; TRBD1 might be the D (6 bases). From germline, CDR1 is MNHEY and CDR2 SMNVEV (reference sequence). The CDR3 has 14 residues. V lost 6 bases to trimming and J lost 4 bases, with 13 bases between them. CDR3 sequence reads: CASRPQGSGNTIYF. The CDR3 nucleotides read TGTGCCAGCAGACCACAGGGTTCGGGAAACACCATATATTTT.

Written as DNA, the CDR3 is TGTGCCAGCAGCTTAAGAGGTGGCACAGATACGCAGTATTTT. Translating it yields CASSLRGGTDTQYF. This chain joins TRBV11-3 and TRBJ2-3; D is ambiguous. V lost 2 bases, J lost 1 base, and 7 bases lay in between. CDR3 length: 14 amino acids. Germline lookup yields CDR1 SGHNT and CDR2 YENEEA.

CDR3 coding DNA: TGTGCCAGCAGTTTAAGTCAGGGGCACCCTTCGGCTGAAGCTTTCTTT. It is translated as CASSLSQGHPSAEAFF. The chain uses TRBV27 and TRBJ1-1; D perhaps matches TRBD1 (6 bases). The CDR3 spans 16 residues. The germline V gene has CDR1 MNHEY and CDR2 SMNVEV (reference sequence). V gave up 2 bases and J gave up 6 bases, with 19 bases separating them.